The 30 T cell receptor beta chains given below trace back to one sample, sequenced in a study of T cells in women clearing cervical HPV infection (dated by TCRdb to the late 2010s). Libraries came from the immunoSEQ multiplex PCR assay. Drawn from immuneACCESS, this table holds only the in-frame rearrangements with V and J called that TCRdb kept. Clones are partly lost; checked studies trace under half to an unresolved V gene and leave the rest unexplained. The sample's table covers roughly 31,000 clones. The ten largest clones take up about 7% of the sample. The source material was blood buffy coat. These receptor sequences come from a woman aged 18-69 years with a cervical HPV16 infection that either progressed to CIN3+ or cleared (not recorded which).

The CDR3 bases that were read are TGTGCCAGCAGCCCGCCTACAGGGAATTCACCC. Its translation is CASSPPTGNSP. The full CDR3 reads CASSPPTGNSPLHF. V usage is TRBV5-5 and J usage is TRBJ1-6, with D perhaps TRBD1 (6 bases). The read terminates 3 residues before the CDR3 end, so the remaining end is supplied by the germline J gene. V dropped 4 bases and J dropped 7 bases, with 12 bases sitting between them. Germline-derived CDR1 and CDR2 are SGHKS and YYEKEE (reference sequence). This CDR3 has 14 amino acids. The full variable domain, rest sourced from reference TRBV5-5 and TRBJ1-6, is DAGVTQSPTHLIKTRGQQVTLRCSPISGHKSVSWYQQVLGQGPQFIFQYYEKEERGRGNFPDRFSARQFPNYSSELNVNALLLGDSALYLCASSPPTGNSPLHFGNGTRLTVT.

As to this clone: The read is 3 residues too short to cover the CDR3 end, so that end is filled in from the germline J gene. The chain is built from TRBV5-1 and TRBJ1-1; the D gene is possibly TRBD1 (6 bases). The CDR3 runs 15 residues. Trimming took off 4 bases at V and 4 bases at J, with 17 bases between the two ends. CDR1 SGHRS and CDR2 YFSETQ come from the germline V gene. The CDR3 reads CASSPLEGGGTEAFF. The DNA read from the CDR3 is TGCGCCAGCAGCCCCCTAGAGGGGGGGGGCACTGAA.

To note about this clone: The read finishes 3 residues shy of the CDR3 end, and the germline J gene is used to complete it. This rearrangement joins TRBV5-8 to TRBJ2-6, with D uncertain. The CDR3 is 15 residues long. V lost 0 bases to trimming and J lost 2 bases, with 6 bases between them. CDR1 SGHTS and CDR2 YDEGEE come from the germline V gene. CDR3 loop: CASSLEGAGANVLTF. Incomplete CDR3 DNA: TGTGCCAGCAGCTTGGAGGGCGCTGGGGCCAACGTC.

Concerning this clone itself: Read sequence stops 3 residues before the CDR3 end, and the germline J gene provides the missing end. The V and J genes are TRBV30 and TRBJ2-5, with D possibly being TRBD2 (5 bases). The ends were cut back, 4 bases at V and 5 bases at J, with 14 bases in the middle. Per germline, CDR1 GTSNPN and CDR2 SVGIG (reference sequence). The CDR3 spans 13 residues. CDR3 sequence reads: CAWNSEGRETQYF. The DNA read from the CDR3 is TGTGCCTGGAATTCTGAGGGCCGGGAGACC.

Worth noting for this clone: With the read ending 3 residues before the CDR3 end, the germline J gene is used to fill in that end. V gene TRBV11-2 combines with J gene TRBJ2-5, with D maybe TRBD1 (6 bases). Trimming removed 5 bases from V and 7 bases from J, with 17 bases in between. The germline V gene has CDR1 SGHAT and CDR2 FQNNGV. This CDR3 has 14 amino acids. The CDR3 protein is CASSVVQGRGTQYF. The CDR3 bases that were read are TGTGCCAGCAGCGTGGTACAGGGTAGGGGGACC.

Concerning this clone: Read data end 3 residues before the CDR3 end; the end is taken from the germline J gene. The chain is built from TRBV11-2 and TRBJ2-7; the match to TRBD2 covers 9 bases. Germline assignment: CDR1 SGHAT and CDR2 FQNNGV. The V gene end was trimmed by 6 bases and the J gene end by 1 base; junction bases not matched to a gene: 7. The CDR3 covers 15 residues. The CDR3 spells CASRPPSGASYEQYF. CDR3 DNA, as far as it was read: TGTGCCAGCAGACCTCCTAGCGGGGCTTCCTACGAG.

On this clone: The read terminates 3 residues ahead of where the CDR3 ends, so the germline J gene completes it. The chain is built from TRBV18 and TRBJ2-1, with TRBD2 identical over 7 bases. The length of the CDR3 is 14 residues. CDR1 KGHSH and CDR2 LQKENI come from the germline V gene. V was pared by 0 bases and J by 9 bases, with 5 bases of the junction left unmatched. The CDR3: CASSPPGLVREQFF. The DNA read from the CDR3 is TGTGCCAGCTCACCACCCGGACTAGTCCGTGAG.

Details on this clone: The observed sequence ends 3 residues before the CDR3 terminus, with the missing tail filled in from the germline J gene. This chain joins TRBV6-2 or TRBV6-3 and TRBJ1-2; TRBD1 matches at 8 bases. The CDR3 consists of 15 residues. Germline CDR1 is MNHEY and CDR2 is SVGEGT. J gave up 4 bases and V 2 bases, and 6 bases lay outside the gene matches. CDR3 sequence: CASSYGQGGGYGYTF. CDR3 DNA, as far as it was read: TGTGCCAGCAGTTACGGACAGGGCGGCGGCTATGGC.

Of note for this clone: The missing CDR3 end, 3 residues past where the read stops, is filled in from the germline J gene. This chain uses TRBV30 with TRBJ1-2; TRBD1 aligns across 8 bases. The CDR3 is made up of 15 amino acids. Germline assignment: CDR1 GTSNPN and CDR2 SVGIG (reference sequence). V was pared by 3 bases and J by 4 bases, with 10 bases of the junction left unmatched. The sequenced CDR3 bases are TGTGCCTGGAGCGCGGGGACAGGTAAGGTCTATGGC. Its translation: CAWSAGTGKVYG. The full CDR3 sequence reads CAWSAGTGKVYGYTF.

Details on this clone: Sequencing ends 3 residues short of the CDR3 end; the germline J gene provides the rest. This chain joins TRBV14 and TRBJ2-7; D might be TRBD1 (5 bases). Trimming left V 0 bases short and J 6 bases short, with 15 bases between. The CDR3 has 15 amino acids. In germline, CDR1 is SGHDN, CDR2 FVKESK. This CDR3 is CASSQDGAGYAEQYF. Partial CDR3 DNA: TGTGCCAGCAGCCAAGATGGGGCTGGCTACGCCGAG.

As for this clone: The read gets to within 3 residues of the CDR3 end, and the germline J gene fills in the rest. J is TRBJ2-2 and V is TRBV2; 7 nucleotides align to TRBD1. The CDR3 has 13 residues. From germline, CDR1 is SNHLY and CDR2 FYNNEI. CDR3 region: CASRDRQNEKLFF. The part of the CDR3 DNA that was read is TGTGCCAGCAGGGACAGGCAAAATGAAAAG.

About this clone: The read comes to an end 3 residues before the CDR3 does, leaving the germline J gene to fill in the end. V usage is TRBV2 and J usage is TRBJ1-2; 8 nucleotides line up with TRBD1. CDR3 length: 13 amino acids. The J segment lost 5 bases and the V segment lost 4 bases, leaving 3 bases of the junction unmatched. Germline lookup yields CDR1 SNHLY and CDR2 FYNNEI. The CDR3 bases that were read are TGTGCCAGCAGTGGAGGACAGGGATATGGC. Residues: CASSGGQGYG. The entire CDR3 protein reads CASSGGQGYGYTF. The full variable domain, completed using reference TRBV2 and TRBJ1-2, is EPEVTQTPSHQVTQMGQEVILRCVPISNHLYFYWYRQILGQKVEFLVSFYNNEISEKSEIFDDQFSVERPDGSNFTLKIRSTKLEDSAMYFCASSGGQGYGYTFGSGTRLTVV.

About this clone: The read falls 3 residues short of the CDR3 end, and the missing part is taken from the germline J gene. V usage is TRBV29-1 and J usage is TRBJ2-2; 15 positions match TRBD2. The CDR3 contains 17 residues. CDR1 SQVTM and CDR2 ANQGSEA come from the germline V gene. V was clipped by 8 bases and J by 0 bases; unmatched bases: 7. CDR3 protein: CSSRTSGRGTNTGELFF. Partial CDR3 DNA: TGCAGCTCACGGACTAGCGGGAGGGGTACGAACACCGGGGAG.

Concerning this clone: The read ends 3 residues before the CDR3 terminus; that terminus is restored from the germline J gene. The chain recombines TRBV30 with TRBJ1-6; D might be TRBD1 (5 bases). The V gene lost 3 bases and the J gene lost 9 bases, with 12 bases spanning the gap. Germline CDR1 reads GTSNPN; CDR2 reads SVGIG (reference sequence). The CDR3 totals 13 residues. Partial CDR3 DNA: TGTGCCTGGAGCGGGGACTGGGGTTCACCC. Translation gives CAWSGDWGSP. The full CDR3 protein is CAWSGDWGSPLHF.

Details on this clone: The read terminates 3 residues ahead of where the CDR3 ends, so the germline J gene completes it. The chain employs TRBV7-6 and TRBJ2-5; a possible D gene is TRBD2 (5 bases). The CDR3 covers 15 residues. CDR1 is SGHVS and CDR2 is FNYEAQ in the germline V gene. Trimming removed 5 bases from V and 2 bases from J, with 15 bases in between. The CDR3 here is CASSTIAGHQETQYF. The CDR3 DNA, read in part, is TGTGCCAGCAGCACAATTGCGGGCCATCAAGAGACC.

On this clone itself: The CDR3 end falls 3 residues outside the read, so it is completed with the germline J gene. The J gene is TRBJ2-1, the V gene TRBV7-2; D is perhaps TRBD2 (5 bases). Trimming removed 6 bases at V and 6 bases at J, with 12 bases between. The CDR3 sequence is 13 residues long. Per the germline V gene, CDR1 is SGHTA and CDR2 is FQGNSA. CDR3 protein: CASSHRGLNEQFF. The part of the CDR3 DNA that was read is TGTGCCAGCAGTCACCGGGGTCTCAATGAG.

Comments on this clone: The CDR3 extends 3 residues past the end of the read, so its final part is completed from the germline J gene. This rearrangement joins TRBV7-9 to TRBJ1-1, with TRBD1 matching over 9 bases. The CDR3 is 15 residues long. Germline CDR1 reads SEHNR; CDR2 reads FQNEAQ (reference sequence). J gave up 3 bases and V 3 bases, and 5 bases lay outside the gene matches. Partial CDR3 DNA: TGTGCCAGCAGCTTCGGGACAGGGTCGGACACTGAA. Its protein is CASSFGTGSDTE. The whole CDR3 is CASSFGTGSDTEAFF.

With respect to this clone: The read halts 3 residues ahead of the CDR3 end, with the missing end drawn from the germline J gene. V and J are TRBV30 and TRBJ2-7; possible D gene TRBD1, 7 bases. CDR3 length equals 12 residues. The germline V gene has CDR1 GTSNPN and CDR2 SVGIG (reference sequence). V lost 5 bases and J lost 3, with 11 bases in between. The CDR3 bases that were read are TGTGCCTGGGGAGGGGGCCGCTACGAG. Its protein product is CAWGGGRYE. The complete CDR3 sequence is CAWGGGRYEQYF.

CDR3 protein: CSAGGLAGVPYEQYF. The CDR3 DNA, read in part, is TGCAGTGCCGGGGGACTAGCGGGAGTCCCCTACGAG. The genes are TRBV20-1 and TRBJ2-7; TRBD2 matches at 14 bases. The read is 3 residues too short to cover the CDR3 end, so that end is filled in from the germline J gene. Losses at the gene ends were 6 bases for V and 2 bases for J; bases not matched to a gene: 6. The CDR3 spans 15 residues. Germline assignment: CDR1 DFQATT and CDR2 SNEGSKA (reference sequence).

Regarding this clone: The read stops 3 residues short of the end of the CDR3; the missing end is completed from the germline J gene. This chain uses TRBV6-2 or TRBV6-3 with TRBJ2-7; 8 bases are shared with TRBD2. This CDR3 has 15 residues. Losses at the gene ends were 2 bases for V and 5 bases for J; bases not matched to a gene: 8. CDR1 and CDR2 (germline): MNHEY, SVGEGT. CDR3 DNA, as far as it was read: TGTGCCAGCAGTTACGCGGCGGGAGGAGGGAACGAG. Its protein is CASSYAAGGGNE. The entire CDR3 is CASSYAAGGGNEQYF.

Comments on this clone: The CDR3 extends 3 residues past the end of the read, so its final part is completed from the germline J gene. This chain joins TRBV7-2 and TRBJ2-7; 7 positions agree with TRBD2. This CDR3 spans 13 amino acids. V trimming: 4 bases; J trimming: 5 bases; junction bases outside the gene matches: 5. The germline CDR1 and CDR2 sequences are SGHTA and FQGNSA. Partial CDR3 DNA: TGTGCCAGCAGCTCGAGAGCGGGGAACGAG. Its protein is CASSSRAGNE. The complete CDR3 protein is CASSSRAGNEQYF.

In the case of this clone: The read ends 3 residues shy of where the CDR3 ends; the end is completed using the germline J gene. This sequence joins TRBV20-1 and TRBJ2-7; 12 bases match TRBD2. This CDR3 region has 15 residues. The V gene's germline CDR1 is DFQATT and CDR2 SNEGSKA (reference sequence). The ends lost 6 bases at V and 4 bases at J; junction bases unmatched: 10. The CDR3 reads CSAPLTSGGGYEQYF. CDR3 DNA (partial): TGCAGTGCGCCCCTGACTAGCGGGGGAGGATACGAG.

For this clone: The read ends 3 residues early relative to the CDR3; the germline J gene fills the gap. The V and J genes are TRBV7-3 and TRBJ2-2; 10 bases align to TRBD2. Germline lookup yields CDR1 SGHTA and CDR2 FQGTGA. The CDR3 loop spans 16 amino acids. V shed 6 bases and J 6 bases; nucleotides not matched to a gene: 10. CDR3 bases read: TGTGCCAGCAGTTCCAGCGGGGGGGCCACGGCCGGGGAG. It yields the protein CASSSSGGATAGE. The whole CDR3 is CASSSSGGATAGELFF.

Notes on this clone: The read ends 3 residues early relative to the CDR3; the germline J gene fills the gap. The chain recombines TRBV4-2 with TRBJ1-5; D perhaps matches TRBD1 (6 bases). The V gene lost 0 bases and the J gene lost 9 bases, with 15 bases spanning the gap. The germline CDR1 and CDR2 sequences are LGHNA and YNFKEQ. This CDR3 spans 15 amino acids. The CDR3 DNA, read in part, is TGTGCCAGCAGCCAAGAGATGGCGGGGGGGCCGCCC. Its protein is CASSQEMAGGPP. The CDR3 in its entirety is CASSQEMAGGPPQHF.

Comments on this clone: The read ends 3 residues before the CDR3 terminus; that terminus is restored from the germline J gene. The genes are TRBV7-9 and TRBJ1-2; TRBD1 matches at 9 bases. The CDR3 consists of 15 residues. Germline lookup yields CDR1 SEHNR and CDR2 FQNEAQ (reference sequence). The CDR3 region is CASSTGTGYGEGYTF. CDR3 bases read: TGTGCCAGCAGCACCGGGACAGGGTATGGGGAAGGC.

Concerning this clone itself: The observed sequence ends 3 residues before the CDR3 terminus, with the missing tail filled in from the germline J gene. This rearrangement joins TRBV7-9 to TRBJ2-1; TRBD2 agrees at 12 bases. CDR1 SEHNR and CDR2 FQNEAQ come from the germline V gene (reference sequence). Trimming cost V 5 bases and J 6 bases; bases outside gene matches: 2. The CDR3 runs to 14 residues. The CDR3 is CASSASGRANEQFF. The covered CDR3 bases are TGTGCCAGCAGCGCTAGCGGGAGGGCCAATGAG.

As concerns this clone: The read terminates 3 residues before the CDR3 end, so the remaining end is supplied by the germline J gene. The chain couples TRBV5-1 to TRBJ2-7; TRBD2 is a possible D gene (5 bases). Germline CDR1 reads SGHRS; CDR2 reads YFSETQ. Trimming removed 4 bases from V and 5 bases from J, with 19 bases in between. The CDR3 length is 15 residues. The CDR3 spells CASSRKTISSDEQYF. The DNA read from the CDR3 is TGCGCCAGCAGCCGTAAGACTATCTCTTCGGACGAG.

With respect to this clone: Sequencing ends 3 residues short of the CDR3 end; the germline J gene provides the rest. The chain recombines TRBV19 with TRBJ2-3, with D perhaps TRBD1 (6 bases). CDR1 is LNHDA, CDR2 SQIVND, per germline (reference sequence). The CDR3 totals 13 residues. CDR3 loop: CASSAGVRQPQYF. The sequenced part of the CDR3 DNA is TGTGCCAGTAGTGCAGGGGTCAGACAGCCG.

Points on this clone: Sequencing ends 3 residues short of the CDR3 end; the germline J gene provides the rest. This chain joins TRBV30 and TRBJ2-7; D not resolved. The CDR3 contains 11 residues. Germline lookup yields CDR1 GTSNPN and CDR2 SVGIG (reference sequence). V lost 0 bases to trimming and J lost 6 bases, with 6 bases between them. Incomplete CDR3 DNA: TGTGCCTGGAGTGTACAGTTCGAG. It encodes CAWSVQFE. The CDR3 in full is CAWSVQFEQYF.

CDR3 residues: CASNPWTGNTGELFF. The DNA read from the CDR3 is TGTGCCAGTAATCCCTGGACAGGAAACACCGGGGAG. The chain links TRBV19 to TRBJ2-2; TRBD1 matches at 7 bases. The CDR3 goes on 3 residues after the read ends, and that part is filled in from the germline J gene. The V and J ends lost 7 bases and 2 bases, in that order; junction bases with no gene match: 7. This CDR3 spans 15 amino acids. Germline V CDR1 and CDR2: LNHDA, SQIVND (reference sequence).